These T cell receptor beta chains were read from a single sample in a study of human T cells and chemical hapten exposure. TCRdb re-analysed the RACE reads in MiXCR, keeping a single row per CDR3 protein. The sample lists tens of thousands of distinct CDR3 sequences, around a tenth seen once, with 6.5% to 8.5% in the top ten. The specimen comprised whole blood, sampled in connection with sensitization to the hapten diphenylcyclopropenone (DPC). These receptors came from a woman aged 45-65 years with alopecia areata. Some clones in this sample may be carry-over from other donors' samples. The CDR3 runs from the conserved cysteine through the conserved F or W. Fields, in order: V gene, J gene, clone size, CDR3 protein. Some rows have no size entry. The others give once, few or many, or a class for an expanded clone.

TRBV2	TRBJ2-3	few	CASTRGQNTQYF
TRBV7-6	TRBJ2-3	many	CASSLVSGEADTQYF
TRBV7-6	TRBJ2-1	many	CASSFASGGTYNEQFF
TRBV11-2	TRBJ2-2	many	CASSLRGDHTGELFF
TRBV20-1	TRBJ1-3	many	CSARVPALTGNTIYF
TRBV12-3/TRBV12-4	TRBJ1-3	many	CASSLRQTAGNTIYF
TRBV19	TRBJ2-1	many	CASSIDHVTSGRKNEQFF
TRBV10-3	TRBJ2-7	.	CAIRGLLGGEQYF
TRBV29-1	TRBJ1-1	few	CSVTKADRVETEAFF
TRBV6-5	TRBJ2-7	many	CASSYRRSAYEQYF
TRBV7-9	TRBJ1-1	many	CASSSIRAGTGSSEAFF
TRBV6-6	TRBJ1-6	many	CASSYFPPTPDSPLHF
TRBV29-1	TRBJ2-5	many	CSVGTGGDGETQYF
TRBV28	TRBJ1-1	.	CASDTTPANTEAFF
TRBV19	TRBJ2-1	many	CASSGLAGSKFF
TRBV29-1	TRBJ1-5	many	CSAGDGNQPQHF
TRBV30	TRBJ1-5	many	CAWTGTAGHQPQHF
TRBV18	TRBJ1-2	.	CASSPAAGGRYGYTF
TRBV19	TRBJ2-3	many	CASSIGTPGQGGDTQYF
TRBV25-1	TRBJ2-6	.	CASSPGQGYSGANVPTF
TRBV2	TRBJ2-7	many	CASSEALVGQGSYF
TRBV10-1	TRBJ2-1	many	CASSKSINEQFF
TRBV29-1	TRBJ1-3	many	CSVEGPTESGNTIYF
TRBV29-1	TRBJ2-1	.	CSVDRGGNEQFF
TRBV4-2	TRBJ1-2	many	CASDPGEGTNYGYTF